The TCR beta chain described here comes from a study of blood T cell repertoires in COVID-19. Study at large: PBMCs, B-cell-depleted T cells, or T cells provided the cDNA or gDNA that made up the material.

In its sample, this clone was seen once. Germline lookup yields CDR1 LNHDA and CDR2 SQIVND (reference sequence). The ends lost 6 bases at V and 5 bases at J; junction bases unmatched: 12. The length of the CDR3 is 16 residues. Original data processing: Amplifying reference gene primers gave estimates of nucleated cell counts. Produced via immunoSEQ multiplex PCR; TCRdb's table is partial and in-frame only. V and J calls and clone size are copied from that table; D and trimming were computed from the DNA. The profile shows tens of thousands of clones, about 80% of them singletons. The V gene is TRBV19, the J gene TRBJ2-2, with 7 bases aligning to TRBD2. This sequence originates from a human donor in a cohort sampled during active COVID-19. The specimen was peripheral blood. CDR3: CASRGGTGTATGELFF. The CDR3 DNA follows: TGTGCCAGTAGGGGGGGGACCGGGACTGCTACCGGGGAGCTGTTTTTT.